This T cell receptor beta chain came from a study of PD-L1 blockade in urothelial cancer. Study information: A median of about 1,300 T cells was obtained from tumor samples.

Study findings and constraints: Tumors of patients with durable benefit held more tumor-infiltrating T lymphocytes.

Germline assignment: CDR1 SGDLS and CDR2 YYNGEE. Unmatched junction bases numbered 16, after V lost 5 bases and J lost 1 base. This CDR3 comprises 18 residues. Using immunoSEQ multiplex PCR, the repertoire was profiled, and TCRdb retains in-frame clones only, with some absent. The data contain 35,000 to 45,000 clones, just over 35% of them seen just once; the ten biggest clones take up about 8.9%. This clone was detected many times. Its specificity is unknown. The sequence derives from a man in his 60s with urothelial cancer. The rearrangement uses TRBV9 and TRBJ1-1, with 8 bases lining up with TRBD1. The sequences come from tumor tissue, collected before atezolizumab (anti-PD-L1) treatment. The CDR3 region has the DNA TGTGCCAGCAGTTCCCCCCAGGACAGGGTAGGATCGAACACTGAAGCTTTCTTT. Translation: CASSSPQDRVGSNTEAFF.